Each of the 18 T cell receptor beta chains below was sequenced from the same sample in a study of blood T cell repertoires in COVID-19. Profiled with immunoSEQ multiplex PCR; TCRdb holds only in-frame clones, not every one. The sample consists of about 250,000 clones, around 80% of them appearing once. Specimen: peripheral blood. These receptors all stem from a man in his forties with acute or convalescent COVID-19.

This chain uses TRBV7-6 with TRBJ2-1, with 7 nucleotides matching TRBD1. The V and J ends lost 2 bases and 4 bases, in that order; junction bases with no gene match: 8. The CDR3 has 16 amino acids. CDR1 is SGHVS, CDR2 FNYEAQ, per germline. CDR3 sequence: CASSLIRDSYYNEQFF. CDR3 nucleotide sequence: TGTGCCAGCAGCTTAATCAGGGACAGTTATTACAATGAGCAGTTCTTC.

V is TRBV25-1 and J is TRBJ2-1; the D gene is possibly TRBD2 (5 bases). The CDR3 sequence is 14 residues long. V lost 2 bases and J lost 9, with 14 bases in between. In germline, CDR1 is MGHDK, CDR2 SYGVNS. DNA for the CDR3: TGTGCCAGCAGTGAAAGGACTTCTTTGCTTGAGCAGTTCTTC. It is translated as CASSERTSLLEQFF. Full variable domain (missing parts from reference TRBV25-1 and TRBJ2-1): EADIYQTPRYLVIGTGKKITLECSQTMGHDKMYWYQQDPGMELHLIHYSYGVNSTEKGDLSSESTVSRIRTEHFPLTLESARPSHTSQYLCASSERTSLLEQFFGPGTRLTVL.

The J gene is TRBJ2-1, the V gene TRBV6-6, with TRBD2 identical over 8 bases. CDR1 MNHNY and CDR2 SVGAGI come from the germline V gene (reference sequence). Trimming took 8 bases from V and 8 from J; bases not matched to a gene: 38. CDR3 size: 23 residues. The CDR3 here is CASGPEGFSGAGEPPGGIYEQFF. CDR3 DNA sequence: TGTGCCAGCGGTCCGGAGGGCTTCAGCGGAGCGGGAGAGCCCCCCGGAGGGATTTATGAGCAGTTCTTC.

The chain joins TRBV18 to TRBJ1-2, with D unclear. V dropped 1 base and J dropped 4 bases, with 10 bases sitting between them. The length of the CDR3 is 14 residues. Germline-derived CDR1 and CDR2 are KGHSH and LQKENI. The DNA of the CDR3 is TGTGCCAGCTCACCACAGGAGGGTGGCTATGGCTACACCTTC. This sequence encodes CASSPQEGGYGYTF.

The chain uses TRBV15 and TRBJ1-1, with 8 bases matching TRBD1. Germline values: CDR1 LNHNV, CDR2 YYDKDF (reference sequence). Trimming removed 6 bases from V and 5 bases from J; junction bases left unmatched: 5. The CDR3 spans 13 residues. CDR3 sequence reads: CATRGDRQTEAFF. The DNA of the CDR3 is TGTGCCACCAGGGGGGACAGGCAGACTGAAGCTTTCTTT.

The chain joins TRBV3-1 (or the pseudogene TRBV3-2) to TRBJ1-1, with D maybe TRBD1 (6 bases). Deletions cut 3 bases from V and 3 bases from J, with 11 bases between. This CDR3 region has 14 residues. The germline CDR1 and CDR2 sequences are LGHDT and YNNKEL (reference sequence). The CDR3 here is CASSQIGGDTEAFF. In DNA, the CDR3 is TGTGCCAGCAGCCAGATAGGGGGGGACACTGAAGCTTTCTTT.

The rearrangement joins TRBV24-1 to TRBJ1-1; tentative D call: TRBD1 (6 bases). The CDR3 covers 16 residues. Germline V gene sequence: CDR1 KGHDR, CDR2 SFDVKD. Trimming stripped 9 bases from V and 0 bases from J, with 19 bases between. In DNA, the CDR3 is TGTGCCACCTTACTTATCTCGACAGGATTGAACACTGAAGCTTTCTTT. Residues: CATLLISTGLNTEAFF.

The chain links TRBV5-1 to TRBJ1-1, with 7 bases that match TRBD1. Germline V gene lookup returns CDR1 SGHRS and CDR2 YFSETQ. J gave up 0 bases and V 3 bases, and 5 bases lay outside the gene matches. The CDR3 length is 15 residues. In DNA form, the CDR3 reads TGCGCCAGCAGCTGGGGACAGTTCATGAACACTGAAGCTTTCTTT. It encodes CASSWGQFMNTEAFF.

The chain carries TRBV19 and TRBJ1-1; 8 nucleotides align to TRBD1. Trimming cost V 7 bases and J 0 bases; bases outside gene matches: 4. The CDR3 is 14 amino acids. Looked up from germline, CDR1 is LNHDA and CDR2 is SQIVND (reference sequence). CDR3 coding DNA: TGTGCCAGTAAGCGGACAGGGATGAACACTGAAGCTTTCTTT. As protein: CASKRTGMNTEAFF.

This chain joins TRBV4-2 and TRBJ1-2, with 7 bases identical to TRBD1. V trimming: 2 bases; J trimming: 4 bases; junction bases outside the gene matches: 7. This CDR3 has 15 residues. Per germline, CDR1 LGHNA and CDR2 YNFKEQ. CDR3: CASSQTDRSSYGYTF. CDR3 DNA sequence: TGTGCCAGCAGCCAAACGGACAGGTCGAGCTATGGCTACACCTTC.

This sequence joins TRBV3-1 (or the pseudogene TRBV3-2) and TRBJ1-2; no firm D call. V lost 1 base, J lost 4 bases, and 7 bases lay in between. The CDR3 loop spans 13 amino acids. Looked up from germline, CDR1 is LGHDT and CDR2 is YNNKEL (reference sequence). CDR3 region: CASSQAVSYGYTF. The CDR3, as DNA: TGTGCCAGCAGCCAAGCAGTCAGCTATGGCTACACCTTC.

This chain connects TRBV29-1 to TRBJ2-7; TRBD1 matches 8 bases. The V segment lost 7 bases and the J segment 2 bases; nucleotides outside the gene matches: 10. This CDR3 spans 14 amino acids. Germline loops: CDR1 SQVTM, CDR2 ANQGSEA. The CDR3 DNA reads TGCAGCGCTGGAGCAGGACAGGGTCCCTACGAGCAGTACTTC. This sequence encodes CSAGAGQGPYEQYF.

V and J are TRBV7-3 and TRBJ2-1; 7 bases fit TRBD2. The CDR3 extends over 18 amino acids. J was trimmed by 6 bases and V by 0 bases; bases with no gene match: 14. Germline CDR1 SGHTA, CDR2 FQGTGA. The CDR3 nucleotides read TGTGCCAGCAGCTTAACCGCTAGCGGTTTCGGCTTTTCCAATGAGCAGTTCTTC. It yields the protein CASSLTASGFGFSNEQFF.

The V and J genes are TRBV27 and TRBJ1-2, with 7 bases identical to TRBD1. Per the germline V gene, CDR1 is MNHEY and CDR2 is SMNVEV (reference sequence). Losses at the gene ends were 3 bases for V and 4 bases for J; bases not matched to a gene: 5. CDR3 length: 14 amino acids. The CDR3 reads CASSFTGTAYGYTF. CDR3 bases: TGTGCCAGCAGTTTCACCGGGACAGCCTATGGCTACACCTTC.

This clone was found a few times. The chain employs TRBV19 and TRBJ2-1, with D possibly matching TRBD2 (5 bases). Germline assignment: CDR1 LNHDA and CDR2 SQIVND (reference sequence). The CDR3 runs 13 residues. Between the trimmed V and J ends, which lost 5 bases and 10 bases, there was a span of 15 bases. The CDR3 bases are TGTGCCAGTAGTCGGACGGACTTGGGGGAGCAGTTCTTC. This translates into CASSRTDLGEQFF.

The chain is built from TRBV7-2 and TRBJ2-3; tentative D call: TRBD2 (5 bases). The CDR3 has 16 residues. The ends were cut back, 1 base at V and 3 bases at J, with 14 bases in the middle. CDR1 SGHTA and CDR2 FQGNSA come from the germline V gene. CDR3 amino acids: CASSLVGRERTDTQYF. In nucleotides, the CDR3 is TGTGCCAGCAGCTTAGTTGGCCGGGAAAGAACAGATACGCAGTATTTT.

The chain recombines TRBV5-1 with TRBJ2-7; maybe TRBD2 (6 bases). The CDR3 consists of 15 residues. The V end was cut by 0 bases, the J end by 2 bases, with 12 bases between. CDR1 and CDR2 (germline): SGHRS, YFSETQ. In DNA, the CDR3 is TGCGCCAGCAGCTTGGTAGGGACTGGGACCTACGAGCAGTACTTC. It specifies CASSLVGTGTYEQYF.

This clone showed up just a few times. The rearrangement uses TRBV6-5 and TRBJ2-1; 7 bases line up with TRBD2. V lost 3 bases, J lost 7 bases, and 12 bases stayed unmatched. Germline V gene data show CDR1 as MNHEY and CDR2 as SVGAGI. The CDR3 consists of 16 residues. The CDR3 sequence: CASSYPIAGGGNEQFF. The CDR3 coding sequence is TGTGCCAGCAGTTATCCCATAGCGGGCGGAGGGAATGAGCAGTTCTTC.